This TCR beta chain is drawn from a study of blood T cells in healthy people across ages. For this clonotype: It may be a read error: a sequence one base away is much more abundant.

From germline, CDR1 is SGDLS and CDR2 YYNGEE. The CDR3 contains 17 residues. With 0 bases removed from V and 5 bases from J, the gap between germline ends came to 18 bases. With a J-beta primer mix and a sample-barcoded 5' primer, a second PCR ran 7 to 11 cycles. TCRdb analysed the 5' RACE reads with MiXCR anew, one entry per CDR3 protein. The sample lists fewer than 900,000 distinct CDR3 sequences; approximately 35% were seen once. The material sequenced was blood. The chain joins TRBV9 to TRBJ2-1; TRBD2 is a possible D gene (5 bases). The receptor was isolated from a man aged 18 to 30 in good health. DNA of the CDR3: TGTGCCAGCAGCGTAGCCACAAGGCGAGCGGAGGACAATGAGCAGTTCTTC. Protein: CASSVATRRAEDNEQFF.